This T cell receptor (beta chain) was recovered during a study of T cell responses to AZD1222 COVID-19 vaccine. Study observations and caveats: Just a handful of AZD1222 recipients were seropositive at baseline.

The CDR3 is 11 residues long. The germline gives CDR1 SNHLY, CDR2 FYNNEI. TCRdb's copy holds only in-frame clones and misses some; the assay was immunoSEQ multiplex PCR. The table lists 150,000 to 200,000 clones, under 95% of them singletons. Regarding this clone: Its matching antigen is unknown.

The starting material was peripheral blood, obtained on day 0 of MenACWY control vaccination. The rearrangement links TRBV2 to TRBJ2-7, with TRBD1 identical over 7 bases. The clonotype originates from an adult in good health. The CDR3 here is CGTGRGYEQYF. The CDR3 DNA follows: TGTGGAACGGGCAGGGGGTACGAGCAGTACTTC. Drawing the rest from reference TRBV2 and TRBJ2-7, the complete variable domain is EPEVTQTPSHQVTQMGQEVILRCVPISNHLYFYWYRQILGQKVEFLVSFYNNEISEKSEIFDDQFSVERPDGSNFTLKIRSTKLEDSAMYFCGTGRGYEQYFGPGTRLTVT.